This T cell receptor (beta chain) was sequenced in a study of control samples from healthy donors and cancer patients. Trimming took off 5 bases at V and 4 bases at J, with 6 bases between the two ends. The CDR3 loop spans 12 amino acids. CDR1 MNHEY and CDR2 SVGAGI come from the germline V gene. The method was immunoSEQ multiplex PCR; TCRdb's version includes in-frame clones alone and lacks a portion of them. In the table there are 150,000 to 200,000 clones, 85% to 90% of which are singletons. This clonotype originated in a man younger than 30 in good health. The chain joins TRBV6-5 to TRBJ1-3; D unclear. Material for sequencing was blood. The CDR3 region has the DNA TGTGCCAGCAGTCCCAACGGAAACACCATATATTTT. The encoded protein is CASSPNGNTIYF.